This TCR beta chain is drawn from a study of T-cell memory formation after mild COVID-19. Germline CDR1 is MNHEY and CDR2 is SVGAGI. With 7 bases clipped from V and 0 bases from J, the junction kept 5 bases outside the gene matches. The CDR3 covers 16 residues. This clonotype was counted only a few times. TCRdb reanalysed the 5' RACE reads using MiXCR and keeps one entry per CDR3 protein. The sample consists of a few hundred thousand distinct CDR3 sequences, roughly an eighth of them appearing once. The sample taken for sequencing was PBMCs or a T cell subset sorted from them (not recorded which). The chain recombines TRBV6-5 with TRBJ2-2; 10 bases align to TRBD2. The receptor comes from a young man who had mild COVID-19 (a few samples of this study predate the infection). Cell type and time point are not known. The CDR3 DNA reads TGTGCCAGCACACAGCGGGGGGGCTCGAACACCGGGGAGCTGTTTTTT. Amino acid sequence: CASTQRGGSNTGELFF.